This TCR beta chain was retrieved from a study of blood T cells in healthy people across ages. This clonotype was recorded many times. Its specificity is unknown. Together with a sample-barcoded 5' primer, a J-beta primer mix was included in a second PCR lasting roughly 6 to 12 cycles. The study obtained at least 2.5 million CDR3-containing paired-end reads from every sample. MiXCR, applied by TCRdb to the 5' RACE reads, yields one record per CDR3 protein. Seen here are 870,000 or so distinct CDR3 sequences, under 30% observed once, and the top ten hold 17%. Study findings and constraints: Conclusively comparing naive with antigen-experienced cells was impossible with unsorted PBMCs.

V was clipped by 5 bases and J by 4 bases; unmatched bases: 3. CDR1 and CDR2 (germline): DFQATT, SNEGSKA (reference sequence). CDR3 length: 14 amino acids. This chain uses TRBV20-1 with TRBJ2-3, with 13 bases that match TRBD2. This clonotype originated in a woman aged 80 or over in good health. What was sequenced was blood. Written as DNA, the CDR3 is TGCAGTGCTGGGACTAGCGGGGTACCAGATACGCAGTATTTT. This sequence encodes CSAGTSGVPDTQYF.